The clone carrying this T cell receptor beta chain was found a few times. Its specificity is unknown. The sample comes from a study of naive and memory T cell subsets. Whole-study findings and limits: Potentially, T cell activation and differentiation skew this RNA-based measurement.

The SP2 primer and nested alpha and beta constant region primers amplified ligated cDNA in four rounds. TCRdb reanalysed the UMI-ligation and nested PCR reads using MiXCR and keeps one entry per CDR3 protein. Found here are some 40,000 distinct CDR3 sequences, approximately 10% of them singletons; the top ten hold approximately 4.1%. Germline CDR1 and CDR2: SGHRS and YFSETQ. Trimming removed 1 base at V and 8 bases at J, with 18 bases between. The CDR3 runs to 15 residues. Treatment meaning: skin biopsy from PPD injection site in Mantoux-positive individual. The library had UMIs added by 3' ligation of an oligonucleotide to TCR cDNA. Biopsied sites were PPD injections in people with a positive Mantoux test.

Sequencing used skin, obtained from a tuberculin skin test site. This chain joins TRBV5-1 and TRBJ1-2; D perhaps matches TRBD1 (6 bases). This TCR was sampled from an adult in good health. CDR3 bases: TGCGCCAGCAGCTTGAGGGCAGGGGTATCAGAAGGCTACACCTTC. It specifies CASSLRAGVSEGYTF.